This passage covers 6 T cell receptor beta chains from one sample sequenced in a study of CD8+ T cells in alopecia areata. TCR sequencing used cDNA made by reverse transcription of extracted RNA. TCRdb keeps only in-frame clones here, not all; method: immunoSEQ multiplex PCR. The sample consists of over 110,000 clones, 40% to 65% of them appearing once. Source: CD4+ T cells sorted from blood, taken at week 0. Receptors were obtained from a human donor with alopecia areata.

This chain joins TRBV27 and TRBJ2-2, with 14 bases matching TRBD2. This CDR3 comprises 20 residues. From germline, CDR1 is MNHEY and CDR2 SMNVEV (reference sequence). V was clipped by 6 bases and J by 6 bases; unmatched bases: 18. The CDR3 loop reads CASSFQTSGRARVQPGELFF. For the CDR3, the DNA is TGTGCCAGCAGCTTCCAGACTAGCGGGAGGGCTAGAGTCCAACCCGGGGAGCTGTTTTTT.

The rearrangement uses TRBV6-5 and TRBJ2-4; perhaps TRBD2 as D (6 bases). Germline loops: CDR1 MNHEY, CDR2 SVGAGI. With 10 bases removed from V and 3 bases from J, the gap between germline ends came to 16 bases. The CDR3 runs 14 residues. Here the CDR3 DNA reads TGTGCCATCCTCTTTGCGGGACTCAAAAACATTCAGTACTTC. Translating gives CAILFAGLKNIQYF.

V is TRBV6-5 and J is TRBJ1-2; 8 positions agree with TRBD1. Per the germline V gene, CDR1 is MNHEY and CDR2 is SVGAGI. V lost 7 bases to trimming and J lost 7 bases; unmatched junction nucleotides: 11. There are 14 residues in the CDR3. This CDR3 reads CASISAQGAGGYTF. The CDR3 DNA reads TGTGCCAGCATTTCCGCGCAGGGGGCGGGTGGCTACACCTTC.

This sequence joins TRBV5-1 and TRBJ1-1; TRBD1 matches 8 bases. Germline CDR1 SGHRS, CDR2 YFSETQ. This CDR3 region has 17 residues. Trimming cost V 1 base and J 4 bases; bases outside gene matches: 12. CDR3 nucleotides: TGCGCCAGCAGCTTGACCCTAGTAGGACAGGGCTTCACTGAAGCTTTCTTT. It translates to CASSLTLVGQGFTEAFF.

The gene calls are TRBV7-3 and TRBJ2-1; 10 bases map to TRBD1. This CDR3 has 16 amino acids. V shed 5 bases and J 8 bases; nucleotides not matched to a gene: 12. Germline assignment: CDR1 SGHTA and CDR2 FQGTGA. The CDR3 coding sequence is TGTGCCAGCAGCACCACCGGGACAGGGGCTAATTATGAGCAGTTCTTC. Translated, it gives CASSTTGTGANYEQFF. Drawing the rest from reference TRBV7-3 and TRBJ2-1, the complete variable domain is GAGVSQTPSNKVTEKGKYVELRCDPISGHTALYWYRQSLGQGPEFLIYFQGTGAADDSGLPNDRFFAVRPEGSVSTLKIQRTERGDSAVYLCASSTTGTGANYEQFFGPGTRLTVL.

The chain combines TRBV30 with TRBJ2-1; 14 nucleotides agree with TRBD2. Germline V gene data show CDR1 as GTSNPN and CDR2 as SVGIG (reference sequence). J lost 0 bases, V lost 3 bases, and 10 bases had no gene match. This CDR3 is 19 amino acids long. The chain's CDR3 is CAWRPTSGRAPSSYNEQFF. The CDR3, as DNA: TGTGCCTGGAGACCGACTAGCGGGAGGGCCCCAAGCTCCTACAATGAGCAGTTCTTC.